Below are 24 T cell receptor beta chains sequenced from a single sample in a study of human T cells and chemical hapten exposure. One entry per CDR3 protein results from TCRdb running MiXCR on the 5' RACE reads. The data show roughly 120,000 distinct CDR3 sequences, with approximately 19% seen just once and around 3% held by the top ten. Extraction yielded total RNA from whole blood (unfractionated). These receptors all stem from a human donor in good health.

The J gene is TRBJ2-4, the V gene TRBV28; D is uncertain. In germline, CDR1 is MDHEN, CDR2 SYDVKM. V lost 5 bases to trimming and J lost 4 bases, with 12 bases between them. This CDR3 has 14 residues. The DNA for the CDR3 is TGTGCCAGCAGTCCACGGACGGTTAAAAACATTCAGTACTTC. Its translation is CASSPRTVKNIQYF.

In this sample, this clonotype turned up a few times. The DNA of the CDR3 is TGTGCCAGCAGTTACTCTAGACAGGCCCTGGACGAGCAGTACTTC. Amino acid sequence: CASSYSRQALDEQYF. The chain employs TRBV6-5 and TRBJ2-7; tentative D call: TRBD1 (6 bases). Germline V gives CDR1 MNHEY, CDR2 SVGAGI. V lost 0 bases, J lost 5 bases, and 14 bases lay in between. The CDR3 has 15 amino acids.

This clonotype was detected only a few times. J is TRBJ1-2 and V is TRBV28, with D possibly TRBD1 on 5 matching bases. The length of the CDR3 is 13 residues. Germline CDR1 is MDHEN and CDR2 is SYDVKM. The V gene lost 5 bases and the J gene lost 4 bases, with 11 bases spanning the gap. The CDR3 reads CASSLGLGYGYTF. The CDR3 nucleotides read TGTGCCAGCAGTCTGGGGCTGGGCTATGGCTACACCTTC.

This clonotype was counted between two and nine times. This rearrangement joins TRBV5-6 to TRBJ1-6; D possibly corresponds to TRBD1 (6 bases). The CDR3 contains 12 residues. Trimming removed 10 bases from V and 6 bases from J, with 11 bases in between. Looked up from germline, CDR1 is SGHDT and CDR2 is YYEEEE. CDR3 sequence: CAVSGANSPLHF. In DNA form, the CDR3 reads TGTGCCGTCTCAGGGGCTAATTCACCCCTCCACTTT.

The chain employs TRBV11-2 and TRBJ2-7; no firm D call. The V end lost 6 bases, the J end lost 6 bases, and 12 bases lay between the germline ends. Germline values: CDR1 SGHAT, CDR2 FQNNGV. The CDR3 has 12 amino acids. The CDR3 DNA reads TGTGCCAGCAGTCAAGTAGCTACCGAGCAGTACTTC. Translated, it gives CASSQVATEQYF.

This clonotype has just a few counts. The chain is built from TRBV7-9 and TRBJ2-7, with 8 bases matching TRBD2. The CDR3 is 13 amino acids. With 5 bases clipped from V and 3 bases from J, the junction kept 3 bases outside the gene matches. Germline assignment: CDR1 SEHNR and CDR2 FQNEAQ (reference sequence). As DNA, the CDR3 is TGTGCCAGCAGCCCGGGACTAGTCTACGAGCAGTACTTC. Translated, it gives CASSPGLVYEQYF.

This chain uses TRBV11-2 with TRBJ2-7, with D possibly matching TRBD1 (5 bases). The V end lost 5 bases, the J end lost 2 bases, and 13 bases lay between the germline ends. The CDR3 spans 14 residues. Germline CDR1 reads SGHAT; CDR2 reads FQNNGV. The CDR3 reads CASSPETAPYEQYF. The CDR3 DNA sequence: TGTGCCAGCAGCCCAGAGACAGCCCCCTACGAGCAGTACTTC. Supplemented by reference TRBV11-2 and TRBJ2-7, the full variable domain reads EAGVAQSPRYKIIEKRQSVAFWCNPISGHATLYWYQQILGQGPKLLIQFQNNGVVDDSQLPKDRFSAERLKGVDSTLKIQPAKLEDSAVYLCASSPETAPYEQYFGPGTRLTVT.

The V gene is TRBV11-2, the J gene TRBJ2-1; D unresolved. Germline lookup yields CDR1 SGHAT and CDR2 FQNNGV. V shed 1 base and J shed 8 bases, with 15 bases lying between them. This CDR3 region has 15 residues. CDR3 protein: CASSLGVRRADEQFF. The CDR3 DNA reads TGTGCCAGCAGCTTAGGGGTTCGCCGGGCGGATGAGCAGTTCTTC.

The V call is TRBV2, the J call TRBJ2-7, with a weak D call TRBD2 (6 bases). CDR1 is SNHLY and CDR2 is FYNNEI in the germline V gene. Trimming removed 6 bases from V and 2 bases from J, with 17 bases in between. CDR3 size: 15 residues. The CDR3 nucleotides read TGTGCCAGCAGCCCAGCCGGGACTCTGACCTACGAGCAGTACTTC. It yields the protein CASSPAGTLTYEQYF. The full variable domain, its missing parts supplied by reference TRBV2 and TRBJ2-7, is EPEVTQTPSHQVTQMGQEVILRCVPISNHLYFYWYRQILGQKVEFLVSFYNNEISEKSEIFDDQFSVERPDGSNFTLKIRSTKLEDSAMYFCASSPAGTLTYEQYFGPGTRLTVT.

The V and J genes are TRBV3-1 and TRBJ2-7; possibly TRBD2 for D (5 bases). Germline V gene lookup returns CDR1 LGHDT and CDR2 YNNKEL (reference sequence). The CDR3 totals 14 residues. The V gene lost 0 bases and the J gene lost 6 bases, with 12 bases spanning the gap. CDR3 sequence reads: CASSQESYSAEQYF. The CDR3 DNA is TGTGCCAGCAGCCAAGAAAGCTATAGCGCCGAGCAGTACTTC.

This clonotype turned up a few times. The chain carries TRBV28 and TRBJ2-7, with D possibly TRBD2 on 6 matching bases. This CDR3 has 14 residues. V lost 3 bases and J lost 4, with 13 bases in between. CDR1 is MDHEN and CDR2 is SYDVKM in the germline V gene. This chain's CDR3 is CASSFASRGYEQYF. The CDR3 nucleotides are TGTGCCAGCAGTTTTGCCTCTCGGGGGTACGAGCAGTACTTC.

This chain uses TRBV12-3 or TRBV12-4 with TRBJ1-6, with a possible D match to TRBD1 (5 bases). This CDR3 comprises 15 residues. Trimming removed 6 bases at V and 6 bases at J, with 15 bases between. Here the CDR3 reads CASSLNGGGNSPLHF. In DNA, the CDR3 is TGTGCCAGCAGCCTAAATGGGGGGGGTAATTCACCCCTCCACTTT.

This clonotype was observed a handful of times. J is TRBJ2-7 and V is TRBV28; a weak D match, TRBD2 (6 bases). The ends were cut back, 1 base at V and 6 bases at J, with 13 bases in the middle. CDR1 is MDHEN and CDR2 is SYDVKM in the germline V gene. This CDR3 spans 14 amino acids. The CDR3 region is CASSLSGSTVEQYF. The CDR3 region has the DNA TGTGCCAGCAGTTTATCCGGGAGTACGGTCGAGCAGTACTTC.

The chain employs TRBV6-1 and TRBJ2-1, with TRBD2 matching over 10 bases. From germline, CDR1 is MNHNS and CDR2 SASEGT. The CDR3 extends over 14 amino acids. The V segment lost 5 bases and the J segment 10 bases; nucleotides outside the gene matches: 8. DNA of the CDR3: TGTGCCAGCAGTCGACTAGCGGGTTCCGGCGAGCAGTTCTTC. Translation gives CASSRLAGSGEQFF.

This clonotype was recorded a few times. The V call is TRBV2, the J call TRBJ1-4; 7 bases map to TRBD1. The CDR3 is 13 residues long. J gave up 4 bases and V 4 bases, and 0 bases lay outside the gene matches. Germline loops: CDR1 SNHLY, CDR2 FYNNEI. Here the CDR3 DNA reads TGTGCCAGCAGTGGACAGGGTAATGAAAAACTGTTTTTT. This codes for CASSGQGNEKLFF.

This clonotype was observed a handful of times. The chain uses TRBV7-9 and TRBJ1-5; 8 nucleotides match TRBD1. The germline V gene encodes CDR1 SEHNR and CDR2 FQNEAQ (reference sequence). The CDR3 runs to 13 residues. V lost 7 bases to trimming and J lost 6 bases; unmatched junction nucleotides: 5. This CDR3 is CASTGGEGQPQHF. The CDR3 DNA sequence: TGTGCCAGCACAGGGGGCGAGGGTCAGCCCCAGCATTTT.

J is TRBJ1-1 and V is TRBV10-2; D remains ambiguous. CDR1 and CDR2 (germline): WSHSY, SAAADI. The V end lost 7 bases, the J end lost 1 base, and 13 bases lay between the germline ends. The CDR3 is 14 amino acids. The CDR3 DNA reads as TGCGCCAGCATCAATGACTGGGGGAACACTGAAGCTTTCTTT. Protein product: CASINDWGNTEAFF.

The chain uses TRBV6-5 and TRBJ2-5; weak D call: TRBD2 (5 bases). CDR3 length: 15 residues. In germline, CDR1 is MNHEY, CDR2 SVGAGI. Trimming removed 0 bases from V and 9 bases from J, with 17 bases in between. The CDR3 sequence: CASSYSRGWDRAQYF. The CDR3 DNA is TGTGCCAGCAGTTACTCGAGAGGGTGGGATAGGGCCCAGTACTTC.

J is TRBJ1-3 and V is TRBV9; 7 nucleotides align to TRBD1. The CDR3 covers 14 residues. The V gene end was trimmed by 3 bases and the J gene end by 4 bases; junction bases not matched to a gene: 4. Germline V gene lookup returns CDR1 SGDLS and CDR2 YYNGEE. CDR3 region: CASSAKGAGNTIYF. CDR3 nucleotides: TGTGCCAGCAGCGCCAAGGGGGCAGGAAACACCATATATTTT. The full variable domain, in which reference TRBV9 and TRBJ1-3 provide the parts outside the CDR3, is DSGVTQTPKHLITATGQRVTLRCSPRSGDLSVYWYQQSLDQGLQFLIQYYNGEERAKGNILERFSAQQFPDLHSELNLSSLELGDSALYFCASSAKGAGNTIYFGEGSWLTVV.

This clonotype was picked up a small number of times. The chain combines TRBV11-2 with TRBJ1-1; TRBD1 might be the D (6 bases). Per germline, CDR1 SGHAT and CDR2 FQNNGV. Trimming stripped 4 bases from V and 4 bases from J, with 13 bases between. The length of the CDR3 is 14 residues. The CDR3 DNA sequence: TGTGCCAGCAGCTCCACCTGGGGGCCCACTGAAGCTTTCTTT. It translates to CASSSTWGPTEAFF.

The genes are TRBV5-1 and TRBJ2-7, with TRBD2 identical over 8 bases. This CDR3 comprises 14 residues. The J segment lost 2 bases and the V segment lost 4 bases, leaving 5 bases of the junction unmatched. CDR1 is SGHRS and CDR2 is YFSETQ in the germline V gene. For the CDR3, the DNA is TGCGCCAGCAGCGGCAGCGGGAGTCCCTACGAGCAGTACTTC. Its protein product is CASSGSGSPYEQYF.

This clonotype was recorded a few times. The chain has TRBV29-1 and TRBJ1-2; D unclear. The CDR3 loop spans 11 amino acids. V was trimmed by 5 bases and J by 3 bases, leaving 7 bases between them. Germline values: CDR1 SQVTM, CDR2 ANQGSEA. Here the CDR3 DNA reads TGCAGCGTTCGTGAGGACTATGGCTACACCTTC. This codes for CSVREDYGYTF.

The chain joins TRBV20-1 to TRBJ2-2; 16 nucleotides agree with TRBD2. J lost 2 bases, V lost 6 bases, and 9 bases had no gene match. CDR1 and CDR2 from the germline V gene are DFQATT and SNEGSKA (reference sequence). There are 18 residues in the CDR3. The CDR3 DNA follows: TGCAGTGCGCAGGGACTAGCGGGAGGGGTGGTTAACACCGGGGAGCTGTTTTTT. Amino acid sequence: CSAQGLAGGVVNTGELFF.

This CDR3 reads CASSFRPGGGGYTF. The CDR3 nucleotides read TGTGCCAGCAGCTTTCGACCCGGTGGGGGTGGCTACACCTTC. The V and J genes are TRBV7-6 and TRBJ1-2; weak D call: TRBD1 (5 bases). There are 14 residues in the CDR3. Germline assignment: CDR1 SGHVS and CDR2 FNYEAQ. The V end was cut by 3 bases, the J end by 7 bases, with 15 bases between.